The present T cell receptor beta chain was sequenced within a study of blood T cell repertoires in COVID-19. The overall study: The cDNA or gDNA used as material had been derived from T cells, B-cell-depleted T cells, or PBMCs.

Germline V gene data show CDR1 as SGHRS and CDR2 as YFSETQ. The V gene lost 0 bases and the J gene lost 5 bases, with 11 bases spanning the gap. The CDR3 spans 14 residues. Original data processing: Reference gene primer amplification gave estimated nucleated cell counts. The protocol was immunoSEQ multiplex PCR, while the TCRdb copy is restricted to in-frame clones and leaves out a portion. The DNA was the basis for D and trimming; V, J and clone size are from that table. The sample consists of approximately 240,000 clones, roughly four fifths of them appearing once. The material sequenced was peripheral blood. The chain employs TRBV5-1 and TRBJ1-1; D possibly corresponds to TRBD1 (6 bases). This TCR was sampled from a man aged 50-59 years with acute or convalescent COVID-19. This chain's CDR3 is CASSLEGELTEAFF. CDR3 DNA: TGCGCCAGCAGCTTGGAGGGGGAGCTTACTGAAGCTTTCTTT.